The entry below gives a single T cell receptor (beta chain) sequence along with its context. Authors' methods: From reference gene primer amplification, estimates of nucleated cell counts were derived. TCRdb's table, derived via immunoSEQ multiplex PCR, lists solely in-frame clones and lacks some. V, J and clone size are those of that table, while D and trimming were read from the DNA. The sample includes some 170,000 clones, around four fifths of them seen just once. This specimen belongs to a study of blood T cell repertoires in COVID-19. Turning to the study itself: Sources were T cells, B-cell-depleted T cells, or PBMCs; the material itself was cDNA or gDNA.

Germline values: CDR1 MNHEY, CDR2 SMNVEV (reference sequence). Trimming pared 6 bases from V and 6 bases from J, leaving 15 bases between. The CDR3 runs 13 residues. The sequenced material came from peripheral blood. This clonotype was obtained from a woman in her thirties or forties with COVID-19, enrolled during active disease. V is TRBV27 and J is TRBJ2-7, with a tentative D call TRBD1 (8 bases). The DNA for the CDR3 is TGTGCCAGCAGGATACAGGGGGGGTTCGAGCAGTACTTC. Translated, it gives CASRIQGGFEQYF.